The sequence of this TCR beta chain was determined in a study of T-cell reconstitution after alpha-beta-depleted transplantation in children. Researchers prepared the TCRbeta library using unique molecular identifiers, the study reports. In TCRdb, the PCR reads were re-called with MiXCR into one record per CDR3 protein. The profile shows 330,000 or so distinct CDR3 sequences, roughly 8.2% of them singletons. This clonotype was seen ten or more times. Its antigen remains unknown. Regarding the study as a whole: Surviving recipient T cells and thymic progenitors underlay high day-60 TCRbeta diversity in some patients. T-cell numbers and diversity one year post-transplant derived largely from freshly generated T cells.

CDR1 SGDLS and CDR2 YYNGEE come from the germline V gene. Deletions cut 0 bases from V and 9 bases from J, with 14 bases between. The CDR3 covers 14 residues. V and J are TRBV9 and TRBJ2-3, with D perhaps matching TRBD2 (5 bases). The sequenced sample was peripheral blood, obtained 360 days after TCRalphabeta/CD19-depleted stem cell transplant. This receptor was obtained from a female patient aged 2 to 10 who had a stem cell transplant for Fanconi anemia, so the T cells may come from the graft donor. CDR3 nucleotide sequence: TGTGCCAGCAGCGTAGGAGGGATCGAGGCAACGCAGTATTTT. It is translated as CASSVGGIEATQYF.